This T cell receptor (beta chain) comes out of a study of blood T cell repertoires in COVID-19. The overall study: Some COVID-19 samples were acute and others convalescent; all came from the United States, Italy and Spain. Nucleic acid was either cDNA or gDNA, and it came from T cells, B-cell-depleted T cells, or PBMCs.

Methods used by the authors: Estimation of nucleated cell counts was performed using reference gene primer amplification. Produced via immunoSEQ multiplex PCR; TCRdb's table is partial and in-frame only. V and J calls and clone size are given by that table; D and trimming were obtained from the DNA. The repertoire has approximately 150,000 clones, roughly 88% of them found once; the top ten carry approximately 2.3%. Material: peripheral blood. This TCR came from a man aged 65 to 85 with active COVID-19.

CDR3 amino acids: CATSDPVAGGSDTQYF. The CDR3 nucleotides are TGTGCCACCAGTGATCCCGTAGCGGGAGGGTCAGATACGCAGTATTTT. This chain connects TRBV24-1 to TRBJ2-3; TRBD2 aligns across 11 bases. CDR3 length: 16 residues. Germline V CDR1 and CDR2: KGHDR, SFDVKD. The junction had 5 bases not matched to a gene; V was cut back by 3 bases and J by 4 bases.